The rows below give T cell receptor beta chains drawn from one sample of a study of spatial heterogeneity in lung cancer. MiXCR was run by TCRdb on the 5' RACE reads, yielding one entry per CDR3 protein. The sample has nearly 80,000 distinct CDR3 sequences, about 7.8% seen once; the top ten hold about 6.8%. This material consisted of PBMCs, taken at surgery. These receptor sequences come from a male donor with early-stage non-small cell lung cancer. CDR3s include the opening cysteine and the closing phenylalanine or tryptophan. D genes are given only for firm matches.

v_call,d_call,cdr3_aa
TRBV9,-,CASSLTPNYGYTF
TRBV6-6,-,CASSYSNSPSSYEQYF
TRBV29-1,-,CSVIRGEDIQYF
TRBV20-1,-,CSARDPQRVDEQFF
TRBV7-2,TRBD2,CASSLGGASGFGEQFF
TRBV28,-,CASSYTGLSSVAYEQYF
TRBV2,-,CASSRERGNTEAFF
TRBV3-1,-,CASSHRDTDYEQYF
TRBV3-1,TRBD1,CASSRLQGADGYTF
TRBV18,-,CASSPRGRVQETQYF
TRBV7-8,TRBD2,CASSLFAGVSYNEQFF
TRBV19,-,CASRPSGPQETQYF
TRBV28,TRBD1,CASSSRGLETQYF
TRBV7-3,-,CASSLGELSEQFF
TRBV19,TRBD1,CASSIGGTGFGANVLTF
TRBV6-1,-,CASSRTDSWQYF
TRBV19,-,CASSFRTAPYEQYF
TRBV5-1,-,CASSLLHLSSYEQYF
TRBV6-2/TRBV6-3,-,CASSYSSRDEQYF
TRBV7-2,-,CASSLTGGTYNEQFF
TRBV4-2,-,CASSQGGTDPEAFF
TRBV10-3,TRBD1,CAIGDSSLRYGYTF
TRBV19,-,CASSAPDGETQYF
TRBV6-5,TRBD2,CASTFTGGGSYNEQFF
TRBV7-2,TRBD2,CASSLRLAGSYQETQYF
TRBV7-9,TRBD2,CATTAGDTQYF
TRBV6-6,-,CASSQGGDTLQETQYF
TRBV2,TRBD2,CASSGGLAGGFNEQFF
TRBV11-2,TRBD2,CASSLTTSGSNEQFF
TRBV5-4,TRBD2,CASRTGTSPYNEQFF
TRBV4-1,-,CASSHPAGSHRELFF
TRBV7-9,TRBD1,CASSLGGQGVKNIQYF
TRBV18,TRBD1,CASSSMGQPNQPQHF
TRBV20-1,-,CSARDRPGAFF
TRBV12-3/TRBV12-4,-,CASSFNRIEEGYTF
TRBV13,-,CASSLVPPAFF
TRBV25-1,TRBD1,CASSAAQGSTEAFF
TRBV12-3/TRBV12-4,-,CASSLLERGYTF
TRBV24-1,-,CATSSTAGSYNEQFF
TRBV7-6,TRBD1,CASSPLPGTGDEKLFF
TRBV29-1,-,CSVGYRAENTEAFF
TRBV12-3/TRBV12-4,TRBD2,CASSGGTSGRRDTQYF
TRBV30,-,CAWSVSDTQYF